The T cell receptor (beta chain) under discussion was sequenced for a study of monozygotic twins with inflammatory bowel disease. The CDR3 runs to 14 residues. Per the germline V gene, CDR1 is SGHDT and CDR2 is YYEEEE. Using eight separate reactions per sample, the authors generated cDNA. No DNA is given; TCRdb re-called the 5' RACE reads and lists each CDR3 protein once. The sample table sets out approximately 40,000 distinct CDR3 sequences. The chain couples TRBV5-6 to TRBJ2-5; TCRdb names TRBD2, which stays unverified in the absence of DNA. This TCR was sampled from a human donor with ulcerative colitis or Crohn's disease, or a healthy co-twin of an affected twin (not recorded which). Sequenced input: blood. CDR3 sequence: CASSLVGQTETQYF.